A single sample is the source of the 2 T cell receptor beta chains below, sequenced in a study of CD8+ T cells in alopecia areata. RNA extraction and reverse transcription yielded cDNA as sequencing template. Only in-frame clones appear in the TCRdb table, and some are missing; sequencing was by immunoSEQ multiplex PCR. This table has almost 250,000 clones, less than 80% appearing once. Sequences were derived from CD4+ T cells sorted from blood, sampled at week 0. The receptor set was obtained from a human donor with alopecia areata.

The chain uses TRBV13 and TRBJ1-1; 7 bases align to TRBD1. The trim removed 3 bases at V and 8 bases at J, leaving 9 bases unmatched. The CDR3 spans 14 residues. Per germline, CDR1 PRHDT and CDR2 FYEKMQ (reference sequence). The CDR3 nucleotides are TGTGCCAGCAGCTTCTTTATAGGGGGCTCGGAAGCTTTCTTT. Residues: CASSFFIGGSEAFF.

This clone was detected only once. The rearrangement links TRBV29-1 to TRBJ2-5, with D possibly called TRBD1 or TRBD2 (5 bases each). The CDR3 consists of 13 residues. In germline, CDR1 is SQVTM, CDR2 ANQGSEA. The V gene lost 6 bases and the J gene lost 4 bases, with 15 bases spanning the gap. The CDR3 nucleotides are TGCAGCGTCCGGGACGCAGGTTTAGAGACCCAGTACTTC. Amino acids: CSVRDAGLETQYF.